This entry lists 23 T cell receptor beta chains sequenced from one sample in a study of cytomegalovirus exposure and HLA in healthy donors. PCR primers comprised 60 Vbeta and 13 Jbeta primers. The table came from immunoSEQ multiplex PCR; TCRdb's copy has only in-frame clones and leaves some out. Of under 300,000 clones detected, 84% appear once; the ten largest clones hold 2% to 2.5%. The specimen sequenced was PBMCs. These receptors all come from a woman aged 40 to 49 in good health and CMV-seropositive.

The chain combines TRBV5-6 with TRBJ1-1; D is ambiguous. CDR1 and CDR2 (germline): SGHDT, YYEEEE. Trimming removed 0 bases at V and 8 bases at J, with 14 bases between. This CDR3 is 14 amino acids long. For the CDR3, the DNA is TGTGCCAGCAGCTTGGTCCCGGGGAGAACCGAAGCTTTCTTT. Its protein product is CASSLVPGRTEAFF.

This chain uses TRBV27 with TRBJ2-7, with 7 positions matching TRBD2. Per the germline V gene, CDR1 is MNHEY and CDR2 is SMNVEV (reference sequence). The CDR3 is made up of 13 amino acids. V shed 5 bases and J 3 bases; nucleotides not matched to a gene: 4. This chain's CDR3 is CASSPASGYEQYF. In DNA form, the CDR3 reads TGTGCCAGCAGTCCGGCTAGCGGCTACGAGCAGTACTTC.

Notes on this clone: An end of the junction does not agree with germline; a read error may underlie this. The chain couples TRBV7-9 to TRBJ1-3; D may be TRBD1 (5 bases). This CDR3 is 14 amino acids long. CDR1 is SEHNR and CDR2 is FQNEAQ in the germline V gene (reference sequence). The CDR3 sequence is CSSSLDSRGNTIYF. For the CDR3, the DNA is TGTTCCAGCAGCTTAGATTCTAGGGGCAACACCATATATTTT.

This rearrangement joins TRBV6-1 to TRBJ2-7; 10 nucleotides match TRBD1. This CDR3 region has 14 residues. V was clipped by 5 bases and J by 3 bases; unmatched bases: 4. Per germline, CDR1 MNHNS and CDR2 SASEGT. The CDR3 sequence is CASSPDRGLYEQYF. CDR3 sequence (DNA): TGTGCCAGCAGTCCAGACAGGGGGCTCTACGAGCAGTACTTC.

V usage is TRBV5-1 and J usage is TRBJ1-4; TRBD1 aligns across 9 bases. There are 14 residues in the CDR3. Germline-derived CDR1 and CDR2 are SGHRS and YFSETQ. The V segment lost 2 bases and the J segment 14 bases; nucleotides outside the gene matches: 10. CDR3 amino acids: CASSFAEGQGSLFF. DNA for the CDR3: TGCGCCAGCAGCTTCGCGGAGGGACAGGGTTCCCTGTTTTTT.

The V and J genes are TRBV28 and TRBJ1-1, with D unclear. The V end lost 2 bases, the J end lost 1 base, and 8 bases lay between the germline ends. Germline assignment: CDR1 MDHEN and CDR2 SYDVKM. The CDR3 totals 14 residues. The DNA of the CDR3 is TGTGCCAGCAGTTTACCCCTTAGGAACACTGAAGCTTTCTTT. This codes for CASSLPLRNTEAFF.

This sequence joins TRBV10-3 and TRBJ2-7, with 8 bases matching TRBD2. This CDR3 comprises 13 residues. Germline CDR1 is ENHRY and CDR2 is SYGVKD. The junction had 6 bases not matched to a gene; V was cut back by 8 bases and J by 3 bases. CDR3 protein: CAIDSGDHYEQYF. Written as DNA, the CDR3 is TGTGCCATCGATAGCGGGGATCACTACGAGCAGTACTTC.

The chain links TRBV29-1 to TRBJ2-5; D possibly corresponds to TRBD2 (7 bases). The V end was cut by 1 base, the J end by 2 bases, with 23 bases between. This CDR3 has 18 amino acids. Germline loops: CDR1 SQVTM, CDR2 ANQGSEA. The CDR3 here is CSVEGGMVRGAGQETQYF. CDR3 bases: TGCAGCGTTGAAGGGGGAATGGTCCGGGGGGCTGGGCAAGAGACCCAGTACTTC.

The sample holds one count of this clone. V usage is TRBV5-1 and J usage is TRBJ1-1; D possibly corresponds to TRBD1 (6 bases). CDR3 length: 15 residues. With 4 bases removed from V and 0 bases from J, the gap between germline ends came to 13 bases. Germline CDR1 and CDR2: SGHRS and YFSETQ. CDR3 residues: CASSPNRDLNTEAFF. The CDR3 DNA follows: TGCGCCAGCAGCCCTAACAGGGACCTGAACACTGAAGCTTTCTTT.

The rearrangement links TRBV9 to TRBJ1-1; 9 nucleotides match TRBD1. CDR1 and CDR2 (germline): SGDLS, YYNGEE. This CDR3 contains 16 residues. The J segment lost 0 bases and the V segment lost 6 bases, leaving 9 bases of the junction unmatched. The CDR3 DNA reads as TGTGCCAGCACCCCAGGGAGGACAGGGGTGAACACTGAAGCTTTCTTT. This gives the protein CASTPGRTGVNTEAFF. The variable domain in full, with the rest retrieved from reference TRBV9 and TRBJ1-1, is DSGVTQTPKHLITATGQRVTLRCSPRSGDLSVYWYQQSLDQGLQFLIQYYNGEERAKGNILERFSAQQFPDLHSELNLSSLELGDSALYFCASTPGRTGVNTEAFFGQGTRLTVV.

The J gene is TRBJ2-1, the V gene TRBV7-2; D possibly corresponds to TRBD1 (6 bases). Germline V CDR1 and CDR2: SGHTA, FQGNSA. The CDR3 is 16 amino acids. Trimming pared 5 bases from V and 10 bases from J, leaving 24 bases between. The CDR3: CASSRYSELLQGEQFF. Written as DNA, the CDR3 is TGTGCCAGCAGCCGGTATAGCGAGCTCCTCCAGGGGGAGCAGTTCTTC.

The rearrangement joins TRBV2 to TRBJ2-1; 14 positions agree with TRBD2. This CDR3 region has 18 residues. J lost 7 bases, V lost 5 bases, and 13 bases had no gene match. The germline gives CDR1 SNHLY, CDR2 FYNNEI. CDR3 amino acids: CASSKIAAGTSGRNEQFF. The CDR3 DNA is TGTGCCAGCAGTAAGATAGCGGCCGGGACTAGCGGGAGAAATGAGCAGTTCTTC.

This clone was recorded once. This chain joins TRBV19 and TRBJ2-1, with 9 bases that match TRBD2. The CDR3 extends over 14 amino acids. Looked up from germline, CDR1 is LNHDA and CDR2 is SQIVND (reference sequence). Losses at the gene ends were 5 bases for V and 7 bases for J; bases not matched to a gene: 6. The DNA of the CDR3 is TGTGCCAGTAGTCTCCGGACTAGCGATAATGAGCAGTTCTTC. It codes for CASSLRTSDNEQFF.

The chain is built from TRBV2 and TRBJ1-5; weak D call: TRBD1 (6 bases). Germline V gene data show CDR1 as SNHLY and CDR2 as FYNNEI. The length of the CDR3 is 17 residues. Between the trimmed V and J ends, which lost 0 bases and 2 bases, there was a span of 14 bases. CDR3 nucleotides: TGTGCCAGCAGTGAAGCAAGTCGTCCAGGGGGCAATCAGCCCCAGCATTTT. This translates into CASSEASRPGGNQPQHF.

The chain combines TRBV19 with TRBJ2-5; 11 positions agree with TRBD2. CDR1 and CDR2 from the germline V gene are LNHDA and SQIVND (reference sequence). The junction had 3 bases not matched to a gene; V was cut back by 5 bases and J by 1 base. The CDR3 is 15 amino acids. The CDR3 protein is CASSSTSGSQETQYF. In DNA form, the CDR3 reads TGTGCCAGTAGTTCAACTAGCGGGAGCCAAGAGACCCAGTACTTC.

The chain is built from TRBV9 and TRBJ1-1, with 9 bases aligning to TRBD1. CDR3 length equals 18 residues. Unmatched junction bases numbered 14, after V lost 4 bases and J lost 1 base. Germline CDR1 and CDR2: SGDLS and YYNGEE. DNA of the CDR3: TGTGCCAGCAGCCTACGACAGGGGGATCCTTCGGGGAACACTGAAGCTTTCTTT. Amino acids: CASSLRQGDPSGNTEAFF.

The chain combines TRBV2 with TRBJ2-1, with 11 bases fitting TRBD2. CDR3 size: 15 residues. CDR1 is SNHLY and CDR2 is FYNNEI in the germline V gene. With 1 base clipped from V and 9 bases from J, the junction kept 5 bases outside the gene matches. CDR3 in amino acids: CASSEVAGGSGEQFF. CDR3 in DNA: TGTGCCAGCAGTGAAGTAGCGGGAGGGAGTGGTGAGCAGTTCTTC.

The chain combines TRBV30 with TRBJ2-7, with D perhaps matching TRBD2 (6 bases). Deletions cut 4 bases from V and 2 bases from J, with 24 bases between. There are 17 residues in the CDR3. Germline values: CDR1 GTSNPN, CDR2 SVGIG (reference sequence). CDR3 amino acids: CAWTSPPGEAYAYEQYF. DNA for the CDR3: TGTGCCTGGACTTCCCCCCCCGGGGAGGCCTACGCCTACGAGCAGTACTTC.

The genes are TRBV5-1 and TRBJ2-7; a possible D gene is TRBD2 (5 bases). The germline V gene has CDR1 SGHRS and CDR2 YFSETQ. The CDR3 covers 15 residues. Trimming removed 1 base at V and 3 bases at J, with 14 bases between. The CDR3 sequence: CASSLQRPDIYEQYF. The CDR3 DNA reads as TGCGCCAGCAGCTTGCAGCGGCCAGACATCTACGAGCAGTACTTC.

With respect to this clone: The junction differs from germline at one of its ends, possibly a read error. The chain is built from TRBV7-2 and TRBJ2-7; 10 positions agree with TRBD1. Per germline, CDR1 SGHTA and CDR2 FQGNSA. The length of the CDR3 is 15 residues. The CDR3 DNA reads TGTGCCAGCAGCTTCATGACAGGGGGCTCCCACGAGCAGTACTTC. It encodes CASSFMTGGSHEQYF.

V and J are TRBV6-6 and TRBJ2-2; 8 bases agree with TRBD2. Trimming at V came to 4 bases and at J to 3 bases, leaving 4 bases not matched to a gene. CDR1 MNHNY and CDR2 SVGAGI come from the germline V gene (reference sequence). The length of the CDR3 is 15 residues. CDR3 bases: TGTGCCAGCAGTTTGGGACTAGTCGACACCGGGGAGCTGTTTTTT. It is translated as CASSLGLVDTGELFF.

The CDR3, as DNA: TGTGCCAGCAGCTTAGTGGCGGGGGCAGGTGGCACTGAAGCTTTCTTT. Residues: CASSLVAGAGGTEAFF. The chain employs TRBV7-6 and TRBJ1-1; the D gene is possibly TRBD1 (6 bases). Trimming cost V 1 base and J 4 bases, with 16 bases left between them. CDR3 length: 16 residues. Germline V gene lookup returns CDR1 SGHVS and CDR2 FNYEAQ. The full variable domain, completed using reference TRBV7-6 and TRBJ1-1, is GAGVSQSPRYKVTKRGQDVALRCDPISGHVSLYWYRQALGQGPEFLTYFNYEAQQDKSGLPNDRFSAERPEGSISTLTIQRTEQRDSAMYRCASSLVAGAGGTEAFFGQGTRLTVV.

This clone occurred a few times. V is TRBV2 and J is TRBJ1-2, with D possibly matching TRBD1 (5 bases). Trimming pared 2 bases from V and 0 bases from J, leaving 22 bases between. Germline CDR1 is SNHLY and CDR2 is FYNNEI. The CDR3 extends over 19 amino acids. The CDR3 sequence is CASSEPWGPLGRTNYGYTF. As DNA, the CDR3 is TGTGCCAGCAGTGAACCTTGGGGCCCTTTAGGACGAACTAACTATGGCTACACCTTC.